These T cell receptor beta chains were read from a single sample in a study of shared clonotypes between healthy human individuals. The repertoire was sequenced with immunoSEQ multiplex PCR; TCRdb's copy has only in-frame clones and lacks some. The sample has about 580,000 clones, roughly 98% seen once; the top ten hold 0.25% to 0.35%. The sequencing input was naive CD8+ T cells sorted from blood. These receptors were obtained from a man aged 25-45 years in good health. The CDR3 runs from the conserved cysteine through the conserved F or W. The order of the fields is V gene, D gene, J gene, CDR3 protein, CDR3 DNA. The D gene is left open where the match is weak.

TRBV6-6	NA	TRBJ1-3	CATLQGVGGNTIYF	TGTGCCACTCTCCAGGGTGTAGGGGGAAACACCATATATTTT
TRBV7-2	NA	TRBJ1-1	CASTPSGAPEAFF	TGTGCCAGCACCCCCTCGGGGGCTCCAGAAGCTTTCTTT
TRBV4-2	NA	TRBJ2-1	CASSQDRFYNEQFF	TGTGCCAGCAGCCAAGATCGGTTCTACAATGAGCAGTTCTTC
TRBV11-1	TRBD1	TRBJ2-7	CASRPYRGRAYEQYF	TGTGCCAGCAGGCCTTACAGGGGTAGGGCCTACGAGCAGTACTTC
TRBV28	NA	TRBJ2-3	CASSLLIGASTDTQYF	TGTGCCAGCAGTTTATTGATCGGGGCGAGCACAGATACGCAGTATTTT
TRBV7-2	NA	TRBJ2-1	CASTHGWEELYNEQFF	TGTGCCAGTACCCATGGGTGGGAGGAATTATACAATGAGCAGTTCTTC
TRBV5-1	NA	TRBJ2-2	CASSPESRNTGELFF	TGCGCCAGCAGCCCAGAAAGCAGGAACACCGGGGAGCTGTTTTTT
TRBV2	TRBD2	TRBJ2-1	CASSYSGLAGVYNEQFF	TGTGCCAGCAGTTACAGCGGACTAGCGGGAGTCTACAATGAGCAGTTCTTC
TRBV5-1	NA	TRBJ2-2	CASSPRGTSNTGELFF	TGCGCCAGCAGCCCCCGTGGGACCTCGAACACCGGGGAGCTGTTTTTT
TRBV27	TRBD1	TRBJ1-1	CATGTGSTEAFF	TGTGCCACCGGGACAGGGAGCACTGAAGCTTTCTTT
TRBV10-3	TRBD1	TRBJ2-1	CAITSTDRADNEQFF	TGTGCCATCACCTCGACGGACAGGGCTGACAATGAGCAGTTCTTC
TRBV4-3	NA	TRBJ1-1	CASSQDRGDEAFF	TGCGCCAGCAGCCAAGATCGGGGCGATGAAGCTTTCTTT
TRBV11-1	NA	TRBJ2-7	CASSPRDWVEKQYF	TGTGCCAGCAGCCCTCGGGACTGGGTTGAGAAGCAGTACTTC
TRBV5-5	TRBD2	TRBJ2-7	CASSLIAGEYAYF	TGTGCCAGCAGCTTAATAGCGGGAGAATACGCGTACTTC